One sample yielded the 21 T cell receptor beta chains listed below, sequenced in a study of glioma-infiltrating T cells. TCR alpha and beta CDR3 regions were amplified from RNA using iRepertoire nested multiplex PCR. One entry per CDR3 protein results from TCRdb running MiXCR on the multiplex PCR reads. This sample has some 180,000 distinct CDR3 sequences; 32% occur once, and the top ten carry around 20%. The sample was glioma tissue, nonneoplastic brain tissue, or PBMCs (not recorded which). The origin of the receptors is a human donor with low-grade glioma or glioblastoma, undergoing nonglioma brain surgery, or in good health (not recorded which).

V gene TRBV7-2 combines with J gene TRBJ2-7; TRBD2 matches 9 bases. The CDR3 loop spans 16 amino acids. Germline CDR1 reads SGHTA; CDR2 reads FQGNSA. V shed 5 bases and J 3 bases; nucleotides not matched to a gene: 11. This chain's CDR3 is CASSLQGREGFYEQYF. For the CDR3, the DNA is TGTGCCAGCAGCCTACAGGGGCGGGAGGGCTTCTACGAGCAGTACTTC. The full variable domain, rest sourced from reference TRBV7-2 and TRBJ2-7, is GAGVSQSPSNKVTEKGKDVELRCDPISGHTALYWYRQSLGQGLEFLIYFQGNSAPDKSGLPSDRFSAERTGGSVSTLTIQRTQQEDSAVYLCASSLQGREGFYEQYFGPGTRLTVT.

The V gene is TRBV5-4, the J gene TRBJ1-2, with D possibly TRBD1 on 5 matching bases. The CDR3 spans 15 residues. V gave up 4 bases and J gave up 3 bases, with 16 bases separating them. The germline V gene has CDR1 SGHNT and CDR2 YYREEE (reference sequence). The CDR3 loop is CASSPDLGRDYGYTF. The CDR3 DNA reads as TGTGCCAGCAGCCCCGATCTCGGCAGGGACTATGGCTACACCTTC.

This clonotype was seen many times. The chain couples TRBV19 to TRBJ2-7; D is possibly TRBD1 or TRBD2 (5 bases each). Germline lookup yields CDR1 LNHDA and CDR2 SQIVND (reference sequence). The CDR3 is 17 residues long. The V end was cut by 7 bases, the J end by 3 bases, with 25 bases between. The CDR3 region is CASTLGVGASGIYEQYF. CDR3 bases: TGTGCCAGTACCCTGGGGGTAGGCGCTTCTGGAATCTACGAGCAGTACTTC.

The table lists this clonotype with many counts. The chain carries TRBV19 and TRBJ1-5; D is uncertain. Germline CDR1 reads LNHDA; CDR2 reads SQIVND (reference sequence). V lost 5 bases and J 9 bases, leaving 14 bases between the germline ends. CDR3 length: 13 residues. This CDR3 reads CASSDPPLGPQHF. The CDR3 DNA sequence: TGTGCCAGTAGTGATCCCCCCTTAGGGCCCCAGCATTTT.

The chain recombines TRBV6-1 with TRBJ2-5; 10 nucleotides match TRBD2. CDR3 size: 15 residues. The ends lost 6 bases at V and 11 bases at J; junction bases unmatched: 15. Germline V gene sequence: CDR1 MNHNS, CDR2 SASEGT. CDR3 amino acids: CASRASGSSYNEQYF. Written as DNA, the CDR3 is TGTGCCAGCAGGGCTAGCGGGAGCTCCTACAATGAGCAGTACTTC.

This clonotype was counted ten times or more. This chain connects TRBV6-1 to TRBJ2-1, with 11 bases aligning to TRBD2. The V gene end was trimmed by 5 bases and the J gene end by 8 bases; junction bases not matched to a gene: 14. Looked up from germline, CDR1 is MNHNS and CDR2 is SASEGT. The CDR3 is 17 amino acids. For the CDR3, the DNA is TGTGCCAGCAGTAAATCCGGGACTAGCGGAAGTTGGGATGAGCAGTTCTTC. It encodes CASSKSGTSGSWDEQFF.

This chain connects TRBV6-1 to TRBJ2-2, with 10 nucleotides matching TRBD2. The trim removed 5 bases at V and 5 bases at J, leaving 14 bases unmatched. The CDR3 is 18 residues long. Germline assignment: CDR1 MNHNS and CDR2 SASEGT. The CDR3 loop is CASSFRRQREGRTGELFF. Here the CDR3 DNA reads TGTGCCAGCAGTTTCAGACGCCAGCGGGAGGGCAGAACCGGGGAGCTGTTTTTT.

The J gene is TRBJ1-4, the V gene TRBV2, with TRBD1 matching 8 bases. Losses at the gene ends were 5 bases for V and 8 bases for J; bases not matched to a gene: 4. Germline CDR1 is SNHLY and CDR2 is FYNNEI. The length of the CDR3 is 13 residues. CDR3 in amino acids: CASSQGQGEKLFF. CDR3 in DNA: TGTGCCAGCAGTCAAGGACAGGGCGAAAAACTGTTTTTT.

This clonotype was counted many times. The V call is TRBV7-9, the J call TRBJ2-7; 7 bases line up with TRBD1. The CDR3 contains 13 residues. With 4 bases clipped from V and 3 bases from J, the junction kept 3 bases outside the gene matches. Germline values: CDR1 SEHNR, CDR2 FQNEAQ (reference sequence). The CDR3 region has the DNA TGTGCCAGCAGCTGGGGACAGAACTACGAGCAGTACTTC. Its translation is CASSWGQNYEQYF.

This rearrangement joins TRBV5-1 to TRBJ2-5; D remains unclear. V was trimmed by 1 base and J by 5 bases, leaving 6 bases between them. CDR1 and CDR2 from the germline V gene are SGHRS and YFSETQ. The CDR3 loop spans 12 amino acids. In nucleotides, the CDR3 is TGCGCCAGCAGCTTGACGGCGGAGACCCAGTACTTC. Amino acid sequence: CASSLTAETQYF.

The sample holds many counts of this clonotype. This chain joins TRBV7-9 and TRBJ1-1; D uncertain. Germline assignment: CDR1 SEHNR and CDR2 FQNEAQ (reference sequence). V was shortened by 1 base and J by 0 bases, with 6 bases between the two germline ends. This CDR3 region has 14 residues. CDR3 residues: CASSLEVMNTEAFF. CDR3 coding DNA: TGTGCCAGCAGCTTAGAAGTAATGAACACTGAAGCTTTCTTT.

About this clonotype: This may stem from a read error, because a much larger clone lies one nucleotide away. The chain combines TRBV20-1 with TRBJ2-1; no clear D gene. The CDR3 extends over 13 amino acids. Trimming took 3 bases from V and 1 from J, leaving 7 bases between them. Germline CDR1 and CDR2: DFQATT and SNEGSKA (reference sequence). CDR3 coding DNA: TGCAGTGCTAGGTATGCGTCCTACAATGAGCAGTTCTTC. Its protein is CSARYASYNEQFF.

This clonotype came up a few times. The chain employs TRBV7-9 and TRBJ2-1; possible D gene TRBD1, 5 bases. The CDR3 runs 14 residues. Trimming removed 4 bases from V and 1 base from J, with 8 bases in between. The germline V gene has CDR1 SEHNR and CDR2 FQNEAQ (reference sequence). CDR3 DNA: TGTGCCAGCAGCTCAGACAGTTCCTACAATGAGCAGTTCTTC. Amino acid sequence: CASSSDSSYNEQFF.

The V gene is TRBV30, the J gene TRBJ2-3, with TRBD1 identical over 7 bases. Looked up from germline, CDR1 is GTSNPN and CDR2 is SVGIG (reference sequence). The CDR3 runs to 14 residues. J gave up 0 bases and V 6 bases, and 6 bases lay outside the gene matches. The CDR3 sequence: CACKTGVSTDTQYF. CDR3 nucleotides: TGTGCCTGCAAAACAGGGGTTAGCACAGATACGCAGTATTTT. Based on the CDR3 plus reference TRBV30 and TRBJ2-3, the full variable domain is SQTIHQWPATLVQPVGSPLSLECTVEGTSNPNLYWYRQAAGRGLQLLFYSVGIGQISSEVPQNLSASRPQDRQFILSSKKLLLSDSGFYLCACKTGVSTDTQYFGPGTRLTVL.

This clonotype was counted ten times or more. The chain carries TRBV28 and TRBJ2-5, with a possible D match to TRBD2 (6 bases). CDR1 is MDHEN, CDR2 SYDVKM, per germline. With 8 bases removed from V and 5 bases from J, the gap between germline ends came to 15 bases. The CDR3 is 13 amino acids. The chain's CDR3 is CASGIGGRETQYF. The CDR3, as DNA: TGTGCCAGCGGGATCGGAGGGCGGGAGACCCAGTACTTC.

This clonotype was picked up a small number of times. One end of the junction does not line up with germline, which may come from a read error. The gene calls are TRBV7-9 and TRBJ2-2, with 11 bases aligning to TRBD2. This CDR3 has 15 residues. Germline V gene sequence: CDR1 SEHNR, CDR2 FQNEAQ (reference sequence). For the CDR3, the DNA is TGTGCCAGCAGCTTAACTAGCGGGAGTGGCGGGGAGCGGTTTTTT. Amino acids: CASSLTSGSGGERFF.

With respect to this clonotype: The final CDR3 position lacks the conserved phenylalanine or tryptophan, pointing to a likely read error. The chain employs TRBV12-3 or TRBV12-4 and TRBJ1-2; D call uncertain. This CDR3 has 10 residues. Deletions cut 2 bases from V and 8 bases from J, with 3 bases between. The CDR3 DNA reads TGTGCCAGCAGTTTAAACGGCTACACCCTC. It codes for CASSLNGYTL.

This clonotype appeared many times. The chain couples TRBV4-3 to TRBJ1-1; D is possibly TRBD1 (6 bases). The germline gives CDR1 LGHNA, CDR2 YSLEER. This CDR3 is built from 14 residues. With 4 bases removed from V and 6 bases from J, the gap between germline ends came to 15 bases. CDR3 loop: CASSRSGGAPEAFF. The CDR3 nucleotides are TGCGCCAGCAGCCGGTCTGGGGGGGCCCCTGAAGCTTTCTTT.

This clonotype occurred many times. The chain joins TRBV12-3 or TRBV12-4 to TRBJ2-5, with 7 bases fitting TRBD1. With 6 bases clipped from V and 1 base from J, the junction kept 8 bases outside the gene matches. There are 15 residues in the CDR3. The chain's CDR3 is CASRLGTVGQETQYF. CDR3 sequence (DNA): TGTGCCAGCAGACTTGGGACAGTTGGCCAAGAGACCCAGTACTTC.

As to this clonotype: A much larger clone lies one base from this, so it may be a read error. The CDR3 DNA follows: TGCGCCAGCAGCCAAGGGGCAGCCGGGGGTTACAATGAGCGGTTCTTC. Protein: CASSQGAAGGYNERFF. This sequence joins TRBV4-1 and TRBJ2-1; the D gene is possibly TRBD2 (6 bases). Germline values: CDR1 MGHRA, CDR2 YSYEKL. This CDR3 contains 16 residues.

The sample holds many counts of this clonotype. The chain couples TRBV25-1 to TRBJ1-1; TRBD1 is a possible D gene (6 bases). Trimming left V 3 bases short and J 9 bases short, with 14 bases between. This CDR3 has 13 residues. Germline V gene data show CDR1 as MGHDK and CDR2 as SYGVNS. The CDR3 protein is CASSDGQGYKAFF. Here the CDR3 DNA reads TGTGCCAGCAGTGATGGTCAGGGGTACAAAGCTTTCTTT.